This T cell receptor beta chain was documented in a study of cytomegalovirus exposure and HLA in healthy donors. It was with 60 Vbeta and 13 Jbeta primers that the PCR ran. Per the study methods: Around 10 million of the approximately 80 million unique TCR beta chains counted in a later analysis were shared. Sequenced by immunoSEQ multiplex PCR; TCRdb stores in-frame clones only, minus some. V, J and clone size reflect that table, while D and trimming were determined from the DNA. The data show some 93,000 clones, 70% to 85% seen once. Sequencing was carried out using PBMCs. The sequence derives from a man aged 45-65 years in good health and CMV-seronegative.

The DNA for the CDR3 is TGTGCCAGCAGCCCACAGCTAGAGACCCAGTACTTC. Its translation is CASSPQLETQYF. V and J are TRBV11-1 and TRBJ2-5, with no clear D. This CDR3 has 12 residues. Deletions cut 5 bases from V and 4 bases from J, with 8 bases between. Germline loops: CDR1 SGHAT, CDR2 FQDESV (reference sequence).